What follows are 11 T cell receptor beta chains derived from one specimen sequenced in a study of T cell repertoires in cytomegalovirus infection. TCRdb redid the calling of the reads with MiXCR, one entry per CDR3 protein. The sample carries 500,000 to 600,000 distinct CDR3 sequences, 16% recorded once. Sequenced: CD8+ T cells from PBMCs. These receptors were taken from a human donor in good health (CMV status not recorded). Some clones in this sample may be carry-over from other donors' samples.

This clonotype was recorded many times. V is TRBV7-2 and J is TRBJ2-7; D remains ambiguous. Deletions cut 4 bases from V and 2 bases from J, with 12 bases between. The CDR3 covers 14 residues. In germline, CDR1 is SGHTA, CDR2 FQGNSA. The CDR3 loop reads CASSSRTTTYEQYF. CDR3 in DNA: TGTGCCAGCAGCTCAAGGACCACCACCTACGAGCAGTACTTC.

The table lists this clonotype with a few counts. The rearrangement uses TRBV20-1 and TRBJ1-5; D is possibly TRBD1 (6 bases). Trimming shortened V by 6 bases and J by 0 bases, and 18 bases separated the two germline ends. The length of the CDR3 is 16 residues. Germline V gene data show CDR1 as DFQATT and CDR2 as SNEGSKA (reference sequence). CDR3 DNA sequence: TGCAGTGCCCAAGAAGGTGGGGGGCTTAGCAATCAGCCCCAGCATTTT. Residues: CSAQEGGGLSNQPQHF.

In this sample, this clonotype turned up many times. The chain joins TRBV6-5 to TRBJ2-2; 7 nucleotides line up with TRBD1. Germline loops: CDR1 MNHEY, CDR2 SVGAGI. The CDR3 consists of 15 residues. The ends lost 2 bases at V and 0 bases at J; junction bases unmatched: 0. The CDR3 loop reads CASSYGTANTGELFF. CDR3 nucleotides: TGTGCCAGCAGTTACGGGACAGCGAACACCGGGGAGCTGTTTTTT.

This clonotype was detected many times. V usage is TRBV28 and J usage is TRBJ1-4; no reliable D call. Trimming removed 3 bases at V and 8 bases at J, with 7 bases between. CDR3 length: 12 residues. Germline lookup yields CDR1 MDHEN and CDR2 SYDVKM. Written as DNA, the CDR3 is TGTGCCAGCAGTTTCGCAGGAGAAAAACTGTTTTTT. Amino acids: CASSFAGEKLFF.

This clonotype was seen at least ten times. The rearrangement joins TRBV5-4 to TRBJ1-6; a weak D match, TRBD1 (6 bases). The CDR3 contains 15 residues. With 4 bases removed from V and 4 bases from J, the gap between germline ends came to 12 bases. Germline V gene lookup returns CDR1 SGHNT and CDR2 YYREEE (reference sequence). The CDR3 loop is CASSPRTAYNSPLHF. As DNA, the CDR3 is TGTGCCAGCAGCCCGCGGACAGCTTATAATTCACCCCTCCACTTT.

This clonotype was found many times. The chain combines TRBV12-3 or TRBV12-4 with TRBJ1-1, with D uncertain. This CDR3 contains 15 residues. Trimming took off 3 bases at V and 3 bases at J, with 14 bases between the two ends. CDR3 loop: CASSFPTRNHTEAFF. The CDR3 DNA follows: TGTGCCAGCAGTTTTCCAACGAGGAACCACACTGAAGCTTTCTTT.

This clonotype was picked up many times. The V call is TRBV6-1, the J call TRBJ2-1; D possibly corresponds to TRBD2 (6 bases). V was trimmed by 7 bases and J by 4 bases, leaving 17 bases between them. Germline lookup yields CDR1 MNHNS and CDR2 SASEGT. The CDR3 loop spans 15 amino acids. The CDR3 DNA reads as TGTGCCAGCAAGCCAGCGGGCTCCCCTTACAATGAGCAGTTCTTC. Amino acids: CASKPAGSPYNEQFF.

This chain links TRBV11-2 with TRBJ2-2; D may match TRBD1 or TRBD2 (5 bases each). The V gene's germline CDR1 is SGHAT and CDR2 FQNNGV. This CDR3 contains 16 residues. The V end lost 7 bases, the J end lost 1 base, and 16 bases lay between the germline ends. Here the CDR3 reads CASKAWGTKNTGELFF. The DNA for the CDR3 is TGTGCCAGCAAGGCTTGGGGGACCAAGAACACCGGGGAGCTGTTTTTT. The full variable domain, in which reference TRBV11-2 and TRBJ2-2 provide the parts outside the CDR3, is EAGVAQSPRYKIIEKRQSVAFWCNPISGHATLYWYQQILGQGPKLLIQFQNNGVVDDSQLPKDRFSAERLKGVDSTLKIQPAKLEDSAVYLCASKAWGTKNTGELFFGEGSRLTVL.

This clonotype has more than one count but fewer than ten. The chain uses TRBV11-1 and TRBJ1-6, with D possibly TRBD1 on 6 matching bases. V was trimmed by 1 base and J by 7 bases, leaving 17 bases between them. Per germline, CDR1 SGHAT and CDR2 FQDESV (reference sequence). The CDR3 is 17 amino acids. The CDR3 sequence is CASSLGRGSRQNSPLHF. The CDR3 nucleotides are TGTGCCAGCAGCTTAGGAAGGGGGAGTCGTCAGAATTCACCCCTCCACTTT.

This clonotype turned up a few times. This chain uses TRBV28 with TRBJ2-1; TRBD1 aligns across 8 bases. Germline-derived CDR1 and CDR2 are MDHEN and SYDVKM. CDR3 length: 14 residues. The ends lost 6 bases at V and 8 bases at J; junction bases unmatched: 9. CDR3 nucleotide sequence: TGTGCCAGCAGGTCGCAGGGGGCGGACGATGAGCAGTTCTTC. This encodes CASRSQGADDEQFF.

In its sample, this clonotype was seen many times. V gene TRBV20-1 combines with J gene TRBJ2-1; D is unclear. Looked up from germline, CDR1 is DFQATT and CDR2 is SNEGSKA (reference sequence). This CDR3 has 14 residues. Trimming left V 2 bases short and J 3 bases short, with 11 bases between. In nucleotides, the CDR3 is TGCAGTGCTAGACCCATAACCGGCTACAATGAGCAGTTCTTC. It specifies CSARPITGYNEQFF.